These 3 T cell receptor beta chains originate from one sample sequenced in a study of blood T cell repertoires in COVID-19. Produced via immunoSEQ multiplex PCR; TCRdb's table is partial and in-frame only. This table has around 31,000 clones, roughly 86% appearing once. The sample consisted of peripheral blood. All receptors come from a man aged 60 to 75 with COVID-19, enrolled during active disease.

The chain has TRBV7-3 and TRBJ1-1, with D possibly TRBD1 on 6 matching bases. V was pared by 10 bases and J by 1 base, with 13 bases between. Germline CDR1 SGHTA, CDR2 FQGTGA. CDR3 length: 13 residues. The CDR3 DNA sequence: TGTGCCACCCAACAGGGCCCGAACACTGAAGCTTTCTTT. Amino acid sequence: CATQQGPNTEAFF. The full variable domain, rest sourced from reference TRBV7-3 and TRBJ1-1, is GAGVSQTPSNKVTEKGKYVELRCDPISGHTALYWYRQSLGQGPEFLIYFQGTGAADDSGLPNDRFFAVRPEGSVSTLKIQRTERGDSAVYLCATQQGPNTEAFFGQGTRLTVV.

This CDR3 reads CASSTTGGAVSSYEQYF. CDR3 nucleotides: TGTGCCAGCAGCACGACGGGGGGGGCGGTCAGCTCCTACGAGCAGTACTTC. The chain recombines TRBV7-9 with TRBJ2-7, with 8 nucleotides matching TRBD2. The CDR3 is 17 residues long. The germline V gene has CDR1 SEHNR and CDR2 FQNEAQ (reference sequence). With 5 bases clipped from V and 0 bases from J, the junction kept 12 bases outside the gene matches.

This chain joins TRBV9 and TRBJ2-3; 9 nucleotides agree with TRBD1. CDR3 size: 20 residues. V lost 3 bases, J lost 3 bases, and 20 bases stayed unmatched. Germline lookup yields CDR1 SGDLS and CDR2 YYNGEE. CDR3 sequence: CASSAWVPGQGGVGTDTQYF. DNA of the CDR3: TGTGCCAGCAGCGCTTGGGTACCGGGACAGGGTGGGGTAGGAACAGATACGCAGTATTTT.